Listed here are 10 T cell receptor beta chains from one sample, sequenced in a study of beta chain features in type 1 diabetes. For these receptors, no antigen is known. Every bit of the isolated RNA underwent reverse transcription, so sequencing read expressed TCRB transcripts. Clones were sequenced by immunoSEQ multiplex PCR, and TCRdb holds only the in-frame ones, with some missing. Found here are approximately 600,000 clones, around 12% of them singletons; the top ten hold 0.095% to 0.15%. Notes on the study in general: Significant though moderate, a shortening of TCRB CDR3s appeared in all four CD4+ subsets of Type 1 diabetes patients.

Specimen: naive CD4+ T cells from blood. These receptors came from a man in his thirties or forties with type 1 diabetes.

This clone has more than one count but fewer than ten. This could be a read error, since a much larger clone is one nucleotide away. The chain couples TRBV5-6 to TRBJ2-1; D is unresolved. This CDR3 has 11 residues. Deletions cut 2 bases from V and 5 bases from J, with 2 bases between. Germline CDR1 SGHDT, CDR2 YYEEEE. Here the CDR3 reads CASSFDNEQFF. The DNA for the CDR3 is TGTGCCAGCAGCTTTGACAATGAGCAGTTCTTC.

The CDR3 DNA reads TGTGCCAGCAGCCTGATTCGAACAGATACGCAGTATTTT. Translating it yields CASSLIRTDTQYF. The rearrangement joins TRBV25-1 to TRBJ2-3; no clear D. Deletions cut 6 bases from V and 3 bases from J, with 10 bases between. This CDR3 has 13 residues. The germline V gene has CDR1 MGHDK and CDR2 SYGVNS.

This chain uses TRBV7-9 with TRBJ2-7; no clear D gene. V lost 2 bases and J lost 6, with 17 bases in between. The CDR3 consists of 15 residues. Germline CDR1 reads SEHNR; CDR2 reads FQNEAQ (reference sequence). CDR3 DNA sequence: TGTGCCAGCAGCTTATCCCGCGATAAAAGGGCCGAGCAGTACTTC. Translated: CASSLSRDKRAEQYF.

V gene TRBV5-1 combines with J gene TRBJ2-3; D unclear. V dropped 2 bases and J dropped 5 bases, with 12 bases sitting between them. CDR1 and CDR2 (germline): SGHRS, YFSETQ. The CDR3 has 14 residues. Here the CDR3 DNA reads TGCGCCAGCAGCTTTACCCGGGCAGAAGATACGCAGTATTTT. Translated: CASSFTRAEDTQYF. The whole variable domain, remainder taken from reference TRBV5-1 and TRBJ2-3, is KAGVTQTPRYLIKTRGQQVTLSCSPISGHRSVSWYQQTPGQGLQFLFEYFSETQRNKGNFPGRFSGRQFSNSRSEMNVSTLELGDSALYLCASSFTRAEDTQYFGPGTRLTVL.

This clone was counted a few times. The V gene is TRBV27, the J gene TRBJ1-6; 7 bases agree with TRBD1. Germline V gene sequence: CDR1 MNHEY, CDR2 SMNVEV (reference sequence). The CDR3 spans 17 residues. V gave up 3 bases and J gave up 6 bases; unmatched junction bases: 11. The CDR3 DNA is TGTGCCAGCAGTTTCAAACCGGGACAGTCTTTTAATTCACCCCTCCACTTT. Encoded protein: CASSFKPGQSFNSPLHF.

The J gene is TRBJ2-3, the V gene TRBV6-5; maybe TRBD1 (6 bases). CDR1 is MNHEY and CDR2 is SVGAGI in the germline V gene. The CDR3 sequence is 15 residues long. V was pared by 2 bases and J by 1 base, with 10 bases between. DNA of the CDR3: TGTGCCAGCAGTTACGATGAGGGGGGCACAGATACGCAGTATTTT. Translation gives CASSYDEGGTDTQYF.

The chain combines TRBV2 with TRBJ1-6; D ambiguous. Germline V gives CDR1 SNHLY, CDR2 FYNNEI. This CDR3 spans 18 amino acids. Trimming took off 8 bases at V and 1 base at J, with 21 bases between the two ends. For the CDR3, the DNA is TGTGCCAGCCATGCCACCCTGGGTGGAAGATCCTATAATTCACCCCTCCACTTT. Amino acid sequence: CASHATLGGRSYNSPLHF.

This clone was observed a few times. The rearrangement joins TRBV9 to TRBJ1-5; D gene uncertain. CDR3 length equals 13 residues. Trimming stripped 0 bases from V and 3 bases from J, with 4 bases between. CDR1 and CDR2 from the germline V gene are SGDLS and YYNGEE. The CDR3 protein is CASSVDINQPQHF. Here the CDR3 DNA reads TGTGCCAGCAGCGTAGACATCAATCAGCCCCAGCATTTT. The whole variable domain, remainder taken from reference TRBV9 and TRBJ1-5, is DSGVTQTPKHLITATGQRVTLRCSPRSGDLSVYWYQQSLDQGLQFLIQYYNGEERAKGNILERFSAQQFPDLHSELNLSSLELGDSALYFCASSVDINQPQHFGDGTRLSIL.

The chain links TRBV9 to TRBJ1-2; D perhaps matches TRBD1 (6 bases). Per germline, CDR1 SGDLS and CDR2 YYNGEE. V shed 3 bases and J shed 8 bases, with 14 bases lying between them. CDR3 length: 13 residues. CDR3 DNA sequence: TGTGCCAGCAGCGACTTACAGGGTAGCGGCTACACCTTC. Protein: CASSDLQGSGYTF. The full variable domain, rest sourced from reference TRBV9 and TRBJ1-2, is DSGVTQTPKHLITATGQRVTLRCSPRSGDLSVYWYQQSLDQGLQFLIQYYNGEERAKGNILERFSAQQFPDLHSELNLSSLELGDSALYFCASSDLQGSGYTFGSGTRLTVV.

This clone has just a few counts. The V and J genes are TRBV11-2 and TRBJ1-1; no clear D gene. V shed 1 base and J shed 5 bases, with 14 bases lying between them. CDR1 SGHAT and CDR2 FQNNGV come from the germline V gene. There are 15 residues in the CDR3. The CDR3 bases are TGTGCCAGCAGCTTAGGTCCGCATCTGGGGACTGAAGCTTTCTTT. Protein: CASSLGPHLGTEAFF. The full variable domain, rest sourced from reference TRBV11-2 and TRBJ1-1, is EAGVAQSPRYKIIEKRQSVAFWCNPISGHATLYWYQQILGQGPKLLIQFQNNGVVDDSQLPKDRFSAERLKGVDSTLKIQPAKLEDSAVYLCASSLGPHLGTEAFFGQGTRLTVV.